This T cell receptor beta chain was identified during a study of post-analysis software for immune sequencing data (dated by TCRdb to about 2015). About the full investigation: Relapsing-remitting, secondary progressive and progressive-relapsing multiple sclerosis were recorded as disease courses, and subtype annotation was lacking for some patients. The patient repertoires were compared against 10 to 12 previously published healthy control repertoires obtained from donors aged about 6 to 28 years. A subset of samples was prepared in parallel using single-end sample barcoding, then pooled and co-amplified after Illumina adapter ligation.

From a lookup of the germline V gene, CDR1 and CDR2 are SGDLS and YYNGEE. Deletion took 0 bases off V and 1 base off J, with a span of 10 bases between the germline ends. From the cysteine through the phenylalanine, the CDR3 covers 15 amino acids. Kept here is only the CDR3 DNA, which spans 45 bases and is read in frame from base 1. Comment on this clonotype: Its antigen remains undetermined. No quality values exist for individual bases; no much larger clone is one base distant.

To demonstrate the VDJtools post-analysis software, the study profiled TCR beta repertoires from the peripheral blood of some 13 young patients with multiple sclerosis. The patients with multiple sclerosis were children and adolescents between roughly 6 and 17 years of age. Findings and caveats that apply to the study as a whole: Normalized Chao1 diversity was significantly lower in multiple sclerosis patients than controls, suggesting substantial peripheral T-cell clonal expansion. Direct clustering with F measure showed strong co-clustering of samples prepared in the same batch, prompting a batch-effect correction. The multiple sclerosis patient group was slightly younger than the control group. Patients showed significantly higher frequencies than controls for about 5 TRBV segments, among them TRBV5-6, TRBV5-1 and TRBV20-1.

Library preparation employed PCR. This sample was sequenced with an Illumina HiSeq 2500. Unique molecular identifiers were incorporated into TCR beta cDNA libraries to reduce PCR and sequencing biases. Every 1 to 10 million input T cells yielded roughly 500,000 cDNA molecules, meaning each molecule approximated one T cell. The patient libraries were prepared and sequenced using the same protocol as the earlier healthy control dataset. Within a given batch, samples were prepared together, multiplexed and sequenced on the same HiSeq lane. The authors' analysis ran thus. Raw barcoded reads were processed with MIGEC, and single-read molecular identifier groups were discarded before consensus assembly and CDR3 extraction. Clonotype tables were post-analysed with VDJtools, normalizing diversity by down-sampling all datasets to the smallest sample size. Repertoire overlap clustering matched CDR3 amino acid but not nucleotide sequences to correct batch-related cross-sample contamination. The public reads were reprocessed in TCRdb via fastp at Q25 and MiXCR, keeping in-frame beta chains. Each CDR3 protein appears once, grouped with its most common genes and DNA. For this entry, the V and J calls and clone size follow TCRdb and not the study's own pipeline. The sample data list some 700,000 distinct CDR3 sequences, and 55% to 60% of these were observed just once. The ten largest clones capture approximately 11% of the sample.

The specimen was blood. The chain is made from TRBV9 and TRBJ2-5; perhaps TRBD1 is the D gene, with 6 bases matching. The source is a girl aged 2-10 years with multiple sclerosis. This receptor carries the CDR3 CASSVGLGGQETQYF. The nucleotides are TGTGCCAGCAGCGTAGGTTTAGGGGGCCAAGAGACCCAGTACTTC.